This is a list of T cell receptor beta chains from one sample in a study of cytomegalovirus exposure and HLA in healthy donors. Profiled with immunoSEQ multiplex PCR; TCRdb holds only in-frame clones, not every one. Here the sample spans more than 95,000 clones, roughly 85% being singletons. Sequencing input: PBMCs. The source is a man between 18 and 35 years old in good health and CMV-seropositive. CDR3s include the opening cysteine and the closing phenylalanine or tryptophan. The D gene is left open where the match is weak.

TRBV18,TRBJ2-7,TRBD1,CASSSIRGRGQEQYF
TRBV7-8,TRBJ2-7,-,CASSPGGIYEQYF
TRBV4-1,TRBJ1-5,-,CASSQEGGGGNQPQHF
TRBV13,TRBJ1-1,TRBD1,CASSSPGTGGLTEAFF
TRBV7-9,TRBJ1-5,TRBD1,CASSRSDRGLNQPQHF
TRBV7-9,TRBJ1-1,TRBD1,CASSLGGTGTTEAFF
TRBV6-6,TRBJ1-2,-,CASSYHPPGVDGYTF
TRBV6-5,TRBJ2-2,-,CASSYSSHGELFF
TRBV7-8,TRBJ2-7,TRBD2,CASSAQLAGISYEQYF
TRBV7-6,TRBJ1-2,-,CASSSGQMWGYTF
TRBV6-5,TRBJ1-2,-,CASSSTSTDPYGYTF
TRBV7-8,TRBJ2-7,-,CATGTYEQYF
TRBV30,TRBJ1-2,-,CACWAVYGYTF
TRBV4-1,TRBJ2-3,-,CASSSLGGGPSTDTQYF
TRBV30,TRBJ1-2,TRBD1,CAWNQDRGSGYTF
TRBV6-1,TRBJ1-2,TRBD1,CASSDGQGAEGYTF
TRBV7-2,TRBJ1-6,-,CASSLSGGTNSPLHF
TRBV7-3,TRBJ1-1,TRBD1,CASSLPDRADTEAFF
TRBV28,TRBJ2-1,TRBD2,CAAGVSYNEQFF
TRBV19,TRBJ2-7,TRBD1,CASSRVPWDSRYEQYF
TRBV9,TRBJ2-1,TRBD2,CASSVVPAGGMEEQFF
TRBV6-1,TRBJ1-2,-,CASSEGVEGSYGYTF
TRBV19,TRBJ1-1,TRBD1,CASSSRDRNTEAFF
TRBV6-1,TRBJ2-2,-,CASSEPMRTGELFF
TRBV27,TRBJ1-3,-,CASSPIANSGNTIYF